Below are 27 T cell receptor beta chains sequenced from a single sample in a study of Graves' ophthalmopathy and Graves' hyperthyroidism. The sequenced template was RNA, covering the TCR beta CDR3 region. First-round RT-PCR relied on HTBI primers, and a second-round multiplex PCR came next. TCRdb redid the calling of the multiplex PCR reads with MiXCR, one entry per CDR3 protein. The table includes a few hundred thousand distinct CDR3 sequences, over 15% detected once. Sequenced: peripheral blood. All receptors derive from a woman aged 18-29 years with stable Graves' hyperthyroidism.

In this sample, this clonotype turned up many times. Relative to the germline gene, one junction end is altered; a read error may explain this. This sequence joins TRBV20-1 and TRBJ1-2; 9 bases line up with TRBD1. The CDR3 loop spans 12 amino acids. The germline gives CDR1 DFQATT, CDR2 SNEGSKA (reference sequence). In nucleotides, the CDR3 is TGCAGTGCTCGAGAGGGACAGGGTTTTTACACCTTC. Its translation is CSAREGQGFYTF.

A few counts support this clonotype. The chain is built from TRBV5-1 and TRBJ2-5; 8 bases match TRBD1. CDR1 is SGHRS and CDR2 is YFSETQ in the germline V gene. There are 15 residues in the CDR3. V gave up 0 bases and J gave up 4 bases; unmatched junction bases: 5. This CDR3 reads CASSLAGRGPETQYF. In DNA form, the CDR3 reads TGCGCCAGCAGCTTGGCCGGCAGGGGGCCAGAGACCCAGTACTTC.

V gene TRBV11-2 combines with J gene TRBJ1-6, with D maybe TRBD1 (6 bases). Trimming took 11 bases from V and 5 from J, leaving 13 bases between them. The V gene's germline CDR1 is SGHAT and CDR2 FQNNGV. This CDR3 is 13 amino acids long. The CDR3 loop is CAASQGNNSPLHF. The DNA of the CDR3 is TGTGCCGCCTCACAGGGAAATAATTCACCCCTCCACTTT.

This clonotype was seen many times. The genes are TRBV11-3 and TRBJ2-7; 7 positions agree with TRBD1. The CDR3 sequence is 15 residues long. Germline V CDR1 and CDR2: SGHNT, YENEEA. After removal of 5 bases from V and 4 bases from J, the junction contained 11 bases not matched to a gene. CDR3 region: CASSTHAGQAYEQYF. In nucleotides, the CDR3 is TGTGCCAGCAGCACCCACGCAGGACAGGCGTACGAGCAGTACTTC.

This clonotype has at least ten counts. The CDR3 nucleotides read TGCAGTGTCTTGCCGGACAGGAGGACTCAGACCCAGTACTTC. This gives the protein CSVLPDRRTQTQYF. The chain couples TRBV20-1 to TRBJ2-5; 7 nucleotides match TRBD1. This CDR3 region has 14 residues. Germline V gene lookup returns CDR1 DFQATT and CDR2 SNEGSKA (reference sequence). After removal of 7 bases from V and 6 bases from J, the junction contained 14 bases not matched to a gene.

Many counts were recorded for this clonotype. This CDR3 is CASSHFRMVGPDTEAFF. DNA for the CDR3: TGTGCCAGCAGTCACTTTAGAATGGTAGGGCCAGACACTGAAGCTTTCTTT. The rearrangement uses TRBV28 and TRBJ1-1; D unclear. Germline V gene lookup returns CDR1 MDHEN and CDR2 SYDVKM. The V and J ends lost 5 bases and 3 bases respectively, with 22 bases between them. CDR3 length: 17 residues.

On this clonotype: At one boundary the junction diverges from the germline segment, which might be a read error. The chain links TRBV5-1 to TRBJ1-6, with TRBD1 matching over 11 bases. CDR1 is SGHRS and CDR2 is YFSETQ in the germline V gene. The CDR3 is made up of 14 amino acids. In nucleotides, the CDR3 is TGCGCCAGCGGGACAGGGGGGTATAATTTACCCCTCCACTTT. Its protein product is CASGTGGYNLPLHF.

This clonotype was found many times. The chain carries TRBV6-5 and TRBJ1-2, with D tentatively TRBD1 (5 bases). Deletions cut 6 bases from V and 4 bases from J, with 15 bases between. The CDR3 length is 14 residues. Germline loops: CDR1 MNHEY, CDR2 SVGAGI. CDR3: CASRSRGFSYGYTF. The CDR3 region has the DNA TGTGCCAGCAGGTCTCGGGGCTTCTCCTATGGCTACACCTTC.

This clonotype appeared many times. V and J are TRBV19 and TRBJ2-7; tentatively, D is TRBD1 (6 bases). Germline assignment: CDR1 LNHDA and CDR2 SQIVND (reference sequence). Trimming left V 3 bases short and J 3 bases short, with 9 bases between. The length of the CDR3 is 13 residues. The CDR3 DNA reads TGTGCCAGTAGTATTGGGACAAACTACGAGCAGTACTTC. Its translation is CASSIGTNYEQYF.

Comments on this clonotype: Without the conserved terminal phenylalanine or tryptophan, this CDR3 likely stems from a read error. The DNA is left out, because the CDR3 cannot be placed on it with certainty; the CDR3 is given as TCRdb lists it. The V gene is TRBV12-5, the J gene TRBJ1-1; the listed D gene, TRBD1, was not tested against the DNA. 18 amino acids form the CDR3, both terminal residues included. CDR1 and CDR2 (germline): LGHNT, FRNRAP. CDR3 region: CASGLVLEGTKLNTEACL.

There are many counts of this clonotype. In nucleotides, the CDR3 is TGTGCCACCAGCATTTCGGGGACCGGGGAGCTGTTTTTT. Residues: CATSISGTGELFF. This chain connects TRBV15 to TRBJ2-2, with D possibly TRBD2 on 5 matching bases. V was clipped by 4 bases and J by 5 bases, with 8 bases between them. Per germline, CDR1 LNHNV and CDR2 YYDKDF (reference sequence). The CDR3 runs 13 residues.

This clonotype was counted at least ten times. J is TRBJ1-3 and V is TRBV6-2 or TRBV6-3, with 7 bases identical to TRBD1. The CDR3 is 15 residues long. The germline V gene has CDR1 MNHEY and CDR2 SVGEGT. V gave up 7 bases and J gave up 2 bases; unmatched junction bases: 8. CDR3 amino acids: CASNSVTGAGNTIYF. CDR3 sequence (DNA): TGTGCCAGCAACAGCGTTACAGGGGCTGGAAACACCATATATTTT.

This clonotype was counted ten times or more. The J gene is TRBJ1-3, the V gene TRBV6-1; perhaps TRBD1 as D (6 bases). CDR1 and CDR2 from the germline V gene are MNHNS and SASEGT. Between the trimmed V and J ends, which lost 0 bases and 0 bases, there was a span of 12 bases. The CDR3 is 17 amino acids. CDR3 residues: CASSEAFGQSSGNTIYF. The CDR3 DNA is TGTGCCAGCAGTGAAGCGTTTGGACAGAGCTCTGGAAACACCATATATTTT.

This clonotype was seen a handful of times. The chain employs TRBV19 and TRBJ1-1, with 9 nucleotides matching TRBD1. The CDR3 spans 16 residues. The V segment lost 6 bases and the J segment 0 bases; nucleotides outside the gene matches: 8. Germline V gene lookup returns CDR1 LNHDA and CDR2 SQIVND (reference sequence). DNA of the CDR3: TGTGCCAGTAGCGGGACAGGGATCGTCTTGAACACTGAAGCTTTCTTT. Translating gives CASSGTGIVLNTEAFF.

This chain links TRBV2 with TRBJ2-5; 7 bases map to TRBD2. The germline V gene encodes CDR1 SNHLY and CDR2 FYNNEI. J lost 2 bases, V lost 6 bases, and 12 bases had no gene match. This CDR3 contains 16 residues. CDR3 region: CASSGGLAAPQETQYF. The CDR3 bases are TGTGCCAGCAGCGGAGGCCTAGCGGCGCCTCAAGAGACCCAGTACTTC.

This clonotype has at least ten counts. Being one base from a much bigger clone, this may be a read error. This rearrangement joins TRBV12-3 or TRBV12-4 to TRBJ1-6, with D possibly TRBD1 on 6 matching bases. CDR3 size: 14 residues. V lost 4 bases and J lost 7, with 11 bases in between. In nucleotides, the CDR3 is TGTGCCAGCAGTTGGGGGGCCAGGAATTCACCCCTCCACTTT. Protein: CASSWGARNSPLHF.

The table lists this clonotype with many counts. The genes are TRBV7-8 and TRBJ1-1; 7 bases match TRBD1. CDR3 length: 15 residues. Trimming at V came to 5 bases and at J to 0 bases, leaving 6 bases not matched to a gene. CDR1 SGHVS and CDR2 FQNEAQ come from the germline V gene. CDR3 protein: CASSLQTGMNTEAFF. Here the CDR3 DNA reads TGTGCCAGCAGCCTACAGACAGGGATGAACACTGAAGCTTTCTTT.

V is TRBV7-9 and J is TRBJ2-7, with a tentative D call TRBD1 (5 bases). The CDR3 extends over 14 amino acids. Germline V gives CDR1 SEHNR, CDR2 FQNEAQ (reference sequence). The V gene lost 8 bases and the J gene lost 1 base, with 15 bases spanning the gap. The CDR3 reads CASASLKGSYEQYF. In DNA form, the CDR3 reads TGTGCCAGCGCCTCCCTCAAGGGGTCCTACGAGCAGTACTTC.

This clonotype was seen ten or more times. Written as DNA, the CDR3 is TGCAGCGTTGGTGCAGACCAGAACACTGAAGCTTTCTTT. This encodes CSVGADQNTEAFF. This rearrangement joins TRBV29-1 to TRBJ1-1; D not resolved. This CDR3 region has 13 residues. Germline V gives CDR1 SQVTM, CDR2 ANQGSEA. Trimming shortened V by 4 bases and J by 1 base, and 10 bases separated the two germline ends.

This clonotype was found once. The genes are TRBV6-1 and TRBJ2-7; either TRBD1 or TRBD2 may supply D (5 bases each). CDR3 size: 14 residues. Germline V gives CDR1 MNHNS, CDR2 SASEGT. V was clipped by 11 bases and J by 2 bases, with 19 bases between them. Here the CDR3 DNA reads TGTGCCGCCACTCCCTCCCGGGGACCCTACGAGCAGTACTTC. It yields the protein CAATPSRGPYEQYF.

The chain combines TRBV29-1 with TRBJ2-4; 9 nucleotides line up with TRBD2. The CDR3 consists of 13 residues. Per the germline V gene, CDR1 is SQVTM and CDR2 is ANQGSEA. V lost 6 bases to trimming and J lost 7 bases; unmatched junction nucleotides: 7. The CDR3 region is CSVGAGGGNIQYF. Written as DNA, the CDR3 is TGCAGCGTCGGAGCGGGGGGCGGGAACATTCAGTACTTC.

This clonotype showed up many times. The V gene is TRBV24-1, the J gene TRBJ1-2; 7 positions agree with TRBD1. Germline CDR1 is KGHDR and CDR2 is SFDVKD. This CDR3 has 15 residues. Trimming removed 2 bases from V and 3 bases from J; junction bases left unmatched: 5. Here the CDR3 reads CATSDWGTDYYGYTF. CDR3 nucleotide sequence: TGTGCCACCAGTGATTGGGGGACAGACTACTATGGCTACACCTTC.

Ten or more counts support this clonotype. The rearrangement joins TRBV27 to TRBJ2-5; 9 nucleotides align to TRBD2. Losses at the gene ends were 5 bases for V and 4 bases for J; bases not matched to a gene: 8. Germline CDR1 reads MNHEY; CDR2 reads SMNVEV (reference sequence). This CDR3 is built from 15 residues. The CDR3 bases are TGTGCCAGCAGTACCCTGCGGGGGGGCAGAGAGACCCAGTACTTC. Its protein product is CASSTLRGGRETQYF.

The chain combines TRBV29-1 with TRBJ1-6; 11 nucleotides align to TRBD1. Germline V gene sequence: CDR1 SQVTM, CDR2 ANQGSEA. This CDR3 contains 17 residues. V lost 1 base, J lost 5 bases, and 7 bases stayed unmatched. CDR3 amino acids: CSVEGLDRGLNNSPLHF. In DNA form, the CDR3 reads TGCAGCGTTGAAGGGCTGGACAGGGGGCTTAATAATTCACCCCTCCACTTT. Full variable domain (missing parts from reference TRBV29-1 and TRBJ1-6): SAVISQKPSRDICQRGTSLTIQCQVDSQVTMMFWYRQQPGQSLTLIATANQGSEATYESGFVIDKFPISRPNLTFSTLTVSNMSPEDSSIYLCSVEGLDRGLNNSPLHFGNGTRLTVT.

This clonotype showed up many times. This rearrangement joins TRBV12-3 or TRBV12-4 to TRBJ1-2, with 10 bases lining up with TRBD1. V was clipped by 4 bases and J by 6 bases; unmatched bases: 5. The CDR3 has 14 amino acids. The CDR3 bases are TGTGCCAGCAGTTCTGGGACAGGGGTTAATGGCTACACCTTC. Translated: CASSSGTGVNGYTF.

This clonotype has only a few counts. V gene TRBV5-6 combines with J gene TRBJ1-6, with D hard to call. Deletions cut 4 bases from V and 10 bases from J, with 15 bases between. Germline V gives CDR1 SGHDT, CDR2 YYEEEE. The CDR3 spans 14 residues. CDR3 in amino acids: CASSPDKRYSPLHF. As DNA, the CDR3 is TGTGCCAGCAGCCCAGACAAGAGGTACTCACCCCTCCACTTT.

This chain joins TRBV6-1 and TRBJ1-2; no clear D gene. Trimming removed 6 bases from V and 1 base from J, with 12 bases in between. The germline V gene encodes CDR1 MNHNS and CDR2 SASEGT. There are 14 residues in the CDR3. The CDR3: CASSHGEDNYGYTF. CDR3 bases: TGTGCCAGCAGCCACGGGGAAGATAACTATGGCTACACCTTC.